This T cell receptor (beta chain) was captured in a study of blood T cell repertoires in COVID-19. Sequencing was performed with immunoSEQ multiplex PCR; in TCRdb, only in-frame clones are kept and a portion is missing. The sample holds 120,000 to 150,000 clones, 88% seen once. The V gene lost 3 bases and the J gene lost 1 base, with 6 bases spanning the gap. The CDR3 has 13 amino acids. About this clone itself: Other DNA sequences in the same sample also yield this CDR3.

The gene calls are TRBV12-3 or TRBV12-4 and TRBJ1-1; TRBD1 might be the D (5 bases). The specimen sequenced was peripheral blood. This TCR derives from a man aged 45 to 65 with active or convalescent COVID-19. This CDR3 is CASSFDRNTEAFF. The CDR3 DNA sequence: TGTGCCAGCAGTTTTGACAGGAACACTGAAGCTTTCTTT.